A single sample gave rise to the 15 T cell receptor beta chains below, sequenced in a study of control samples from healthy donors and cancer patients. The protocol was immunoSEQ multiplex PCR, while the TCRdb copy is restricted to in-frame clones and leaves out a portion. Of some 120,000 clones listed, roughly 84% are singletons. Sequencing was performed on blood. The receptors originated from a man between 35 and 55 years old in good health.

The chain has TRBV9 and TRBJ1-1, with TRBD1 matching 7 bases. Looked up from germline, CDR1 is SGDLS and CDR2 is YYNGEE. The CDR3 is made up of 15 amino acids. After removal of 3 bases from V and 1 base from J, the junction contained 6 bases not matched to a gene. CDR3 bases: TGTGCCAGCAGCGGTTACAGGGGCCCGAACACTGAAGCTTTCTTT. This encodes CASSGYRGPNTEAFF. Using reference TRBV9 and TRBJ1-1 for the parts outside the CDR3, the full variable domain is DSGVTQTPKHLITATGQRVTLRCSPRSGDLSVYWYQQSLDQGLQFLIQYYNGEERAKGNILERFSAQQFPDLHSELNLSSLELGDSALYFCASSGYRGPNTEAFFGQGTRLTVV.

This chain joins TRBV7-2 and TRBJ1-6; D not certain. Germline assignment: CDR1 SGHTA and CDR2 FQGNSA. Trimming left V 3 bases short and J 7 bases short, with 13 bases between. The CDR3 consists of 15 residues. CDR3 DNA: TGTGCCAGCAGCTTTTATGGCCGAGGGAATTCACCCCTCCACTTT. Protein: CASSFYGRGNSPLHF.

Worth noting for this clone: The junction differs from germline at one of its ends, possibly a read error. This chain links TRBV7-8 with TRBJ1-5; D ambiguous. This CDR3 has 15 amino acids. Germline loops: CDR1 SGHVS, CDR2 FQNEAQ. The CDR3 spells CASSLAPTLQEPQHF. DNA for the CDR3: TGTGCCAGCAGTTTAGCGCCTACCCTCCAGGAGCCCCAGCATTTT.

The chain employs TRBV10-3 and TRBJ1-2; 7 positions agree with TRBD1. The CDR3 contains 12 residues. V lost 6 bases, J lost 7 bases, and 5 bases stayed unmatched. From germline, CDR1 is ENHRY and CDR2 SYGVKD. This CDR3 reads CAISPTGFGYTF. In nucleotides, the CDR3 is TGTGCCATCAGCCCGACAGGGTTTGGCTACACCTTC.

This chain connects TRBV5-1 to TRBJ2-5; a possible D gene is TRBD2 (6 bases). The CDR3 is made up of 15 amino acids. The V gene's germline CDR1 is SGHRS and CDR2 YFSETQ. V was trimmed by 0 bases and J by 0 bases, leaving 9 bases between them. The CDR3 region is CASSLASDHQETQYF. In DNA form, the CDR3 reads TGCGCCAGCAGCTTGGCTAGCGATCACCAAGAGACCCAGTACTTC.

This chain uses TRBV19 with TRBJ1-1; D is undetermined. Per the germline V gene, CDR1 is LNHDA and CDR2 is SQIVND (reference sequence). V was shortened by 5 bases and J by 5 bases, with 12 bases between the two germline ends. This CDR3 is built from 13 residues. This CDR3 is CASSDNRGTEAFF. The CDR3 bases are TGTGCCAGTAGTGACAACCGTGGGACTGAAGCTTTCTTT.

This chain joins TRBV30 and TRBJ1-4; D unresolved. The CDR3 spans 15 residues. Germline assignment: CDR1 GTSNPN and CDR2 SVGIG (reference sequence). Trimming removed 0 bases from V and 0 bases from J, with 8 bases in between. CDR3 nucleotides: TGTGCCTGGAGTGTCTCTTCAACAACTAATGAAAAACTGTTTTTT. Protein: CAWSVSSTTNEKLFF.

CDR3 residues: CASSSRGQGAPEAFF. The CDR3 DNA sequence: TGTGCCAGCAGTTCTCGAGGACAGGGGGCTCCTGAAGCTTTCTTT. The chain is built from TRBV2 and TRBJ1-1; 11 nucleotides match TRBD1. Trimming at V came to 5 bases and at J to 6 bases, leaving 8 bases not matched to a gene. CDR1 and CDR2 (germline): SNHLY, FYNNEI. This CDR3 comprises 15 residues.

The chain couples TRBV18 to TRBJ1-2; possible D gene TRBD1, 5 bases. There are 14 residues in the CDR3. Per the germline V gene, CDR1 is KGHSH and CDR2 is LQKENI. Deletions cut 2 bases from V and 8 bases from J, with 15 bases between. The CDR3 region is CASSPDSYRGGYTF. As DNA, the CDR3 is TGTGCCAGCTCACCAGACAGTTATAGAGGAGGCTACACCTTC.

The V and J genes are TRBV4-3 and TRBJ1-1, with a possible D match to TRBD1 (5 bases). Germline V gene lookup returns CDR1 LGHNA and CDR2 YSLEER. The length of the CDR3 is 14 residues. Trimming pared 0 bases from V and 5 bases from J, leaving 10 bases between. The CDR3 is CASSQEGGWTEAFF. DNA for the CDR3: TGCGCCAGCAGCCAAGAGGGGGGGTGGACTGAAGCTTTCTTT.

Concerning this clone: Within the sample, other DNA sequences also encode this same CDR3. The chain is built from TRBV15 and TRBJ1-3; D remains unclear. The CDR3 is 14 amino acids. Germline CDR1 reads LNHNV; CDR2 reads YYDKDF (reference sequence). V dropped 0 bases and J dropped 2 bases, with 5 bases sitting between them. Written as DNA, the CDR3 is TGTGCCACCAGCAGAGACGGAGCTGGAAACACCATATATTTT. It yields the protein CATSRDGAGNTIYF.

This chain uses TRBV11-3 with TRBJ2-1; D remains unclear. V was trimmed by 1 base and J by 7 bases, leaving 11 bases between them. Per germline, CDR1 SGHNT and CDR2 YENEEA. The CDR3 consists of 14 residues. The DNA for the CDR3 is TGTGCCAGCAGCTTAGGTTACACCCTTAATGAGCAGTTCTTC. This translates into CASSLGYTLNEQFF.

The gene calls are TRBV11-3 and TRBJ2-3; D ambiguous. This CDR3 contains 13 residues. Trimming took 5 bases from V and 1 from J, leaving 7 bases between them. CDR1 is SGHNT and CDR2 is YENEEA in the germline V gene. Here the CDR3 DNA reads TGTGCCAGCAGCACAAGCGGCACAGATACGCAGTATTTT. Amino acids: CASSTSGTDTQYF.

The gene calls are TRBV7-9 and TRBJ2-5; D uncertain. The V end was cut by 0 bases, the J end by 4 bases, with 3 bases between. Germline values: CDR1 SEHNR, CDR2 FQNEAQ (reference sequence). CDR3 length: 12 amino acids. CDR3 sequence reads: CASSLAPETQYF. As DNA, the CDR3 is TGTGCCAGCAGCTTAGCGCCAGAGACCCAGTACTTC.

CDR3 sequence (DNA): TGTGCCAGCACCGCCCTATCACGGGGCTATGGCTACACCTTC. It codes for CASTALSRGYGYTF. The rearrangement links TRBV6-5 to TRBJ1-2; no reliable D call. This CDR3 spans 14 amino acids. V was pared by 7 bases and J by 4 bases, with 16 bases between. Germline CDR1 MNHEY, CDR2 SVGAGI.